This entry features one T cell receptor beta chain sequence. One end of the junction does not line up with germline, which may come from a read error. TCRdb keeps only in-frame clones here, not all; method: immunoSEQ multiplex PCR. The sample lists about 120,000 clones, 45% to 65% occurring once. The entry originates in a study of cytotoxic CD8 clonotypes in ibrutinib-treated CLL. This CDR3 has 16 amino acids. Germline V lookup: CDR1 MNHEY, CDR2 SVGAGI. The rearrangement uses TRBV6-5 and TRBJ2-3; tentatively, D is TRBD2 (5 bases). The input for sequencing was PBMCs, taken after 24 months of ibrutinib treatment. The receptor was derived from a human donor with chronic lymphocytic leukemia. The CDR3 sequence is CASSYSWTGSTDTQYF. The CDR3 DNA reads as TGTGCCAGCAGCTACTCTTGGACGGGAAGCACAGATACGCAGTATTTT.